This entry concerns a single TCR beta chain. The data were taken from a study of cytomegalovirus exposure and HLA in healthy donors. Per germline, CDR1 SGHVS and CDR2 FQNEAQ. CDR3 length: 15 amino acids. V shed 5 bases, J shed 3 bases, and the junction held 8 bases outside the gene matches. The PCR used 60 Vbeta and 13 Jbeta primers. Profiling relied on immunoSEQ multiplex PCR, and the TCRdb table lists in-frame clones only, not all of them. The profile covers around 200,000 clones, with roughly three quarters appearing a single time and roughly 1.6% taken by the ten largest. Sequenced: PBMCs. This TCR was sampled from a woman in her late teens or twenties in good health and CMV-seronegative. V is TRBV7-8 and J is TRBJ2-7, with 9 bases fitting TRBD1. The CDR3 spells CASSDRDRAFYEQYF. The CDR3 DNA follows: TGTGCCAGCAGCGACCGGGACAGGGCTTTCTACGAGCAGTACTTC.